This T cell receptor (beta chain) was recovered during a study of blood T cell repertoires in COVID-19. Across the study: From T cells, B-cell-depleted T cells, or PBMCs came the material, which was cDNA or gDNA.

This clone has a single count. The CDR3 is 13 residues long. V was pared by 1 base and J by 8 bases, with 7 bases between. Germline V gene sequence: CDR1 SGHRS, CDR2 YFSETQ. The data were produced by immunoSEQ multiplex PCR, yet TCRdb's version contains in-frame clones alone and is incomplete. Found here are around 19,000 clones, about 91% of them singletons; the top ten hold roughly 7.4%. Sequenced: peripheral blood. The TCR was taken from a man between 65 and 85 years old with active COVID-19. This chain links TRBV5-1 with TRBJ1-6, with D unresolved. This CDR3 is CASSLKSDSPLHF. CDR3 DNA: TGCGCCAGCAGCTTGAAGTCGGATTCACCCCTCCACTTT. Using reference TRBV5-1 and TRBJ1-6 for the parts outside the CDR3, the full variable domain is KAGVTQTPRYLIKTRGQQVTLSCSPISGHRSVSWYQQTPGQGLQFLFEYFSETQRNKGNFPGRFSGRQFSNSRSEMNVSTLELGDSALYLCASSLKSDSPLHFGNGTRLTVT.